These 19 T cell receptor beta chains were sequenced from one sample in a study of T cell repertoires in cytomegalovirus infection. These TCRs are of unknown antigen specificity. From the reads, TCRdb called clonotypes with MiXCR, one entry per CDR3 protein. The sample records about 890,000 distinct CDR3 sequences, under 40% being singletons. The input for sequencing was cultured CD8+ T cells from PBMCs, taken from culture after CMV antigen stimulation. The receptors were sampled from a human donor in good health (CMV status not recorded). Some clones in this sample may be carry-over from other donors' samples.

This clonotype was detected only a few times. The chain combines TRBV20-1 with TRBJ2-1; 9 bases align to TRBD1. V trimming: 3 bases; J trimming: 4 bases; junction bases outside the gene matches: 10. This CDR3 has 16 residues. CDR1 and CDR2 from the germline V gene are DFQATT and SNEGSKA (reference sequence). The chain's CDR3 is CSASLAGTGRYNEQFF. CDR3 in DNA: TGCAGTGCTAGTCTCGCAGGGACAGGGAGGTACAATGAGCAGTTCTTC.

The table lists this clonotype with a count of one. The rearrangement uses TRBV14 and TRBJ2-1, with TRBD1 matching over 11 bases. The CDR3 has 16 residues. Germline V CDR1 and CDR2: SGHDN, FVKESK. V lost 2 bases, J lost 3 bases, and 3 bases stayed unmatched. The CDR3 region has the DNA TGTGCCAGCAGCCAATGGACAGGGGGCTTCTACAATGAGCAGTTCTTC. Its protein is CASSQWTGGFYNEQFF.

V usage is TRBV2 and J usage is TRBJ2-4; D is possibly TRBD1 (6 bases). Trimming removed 6 bases from V and 9 bases from J, with 24 bases in between. Germline CDR1 is SNHLY and CDR2 is FYNNEI. This CDR3 region has 16 residues. The CDR3 here is CASSVRGEGSKGIQYF. The DNA of the CDR3 is TGTGCCAGCAGCGTCAGGGGTGAGGGATCGAAGGGCATTCAGTACTTC.

The table lists this clonotype with a few counts. The chain carries TRBV6-5 and TRBJ1-1; no firm D call. V shed 7 bases and J shed 8 bases, with 11 bases lying between them. Germline loops: CDR1 MNHEY, CDR2 SVGAGI. CDR3 length equals 11 residues. DNA for the CDR3: TGTGCCAGCACTCAGGCGGAAGAAGCTTTCTTT. Encoded protein: CASTQAEEAFF.

This clonotype turned up a few times. The chain has TRBV7-9 and TRBJ1-4; TRBD1 agrees at 8 bases. Germline values: CDR1 SEHNR, CDR2 FQNEAQ (reference sequence). Germline trimming cut 8 bases from V and 4 bases from J; bases unmatched to any gene: 6. The CDR3 has 14 amino acids. CDR3 amino acids: CASGRQGSNEKLFF. CDR3 nucleotides: TGTGCCAGCGGGAGACAGGGGAGTAATGAAAAACTGTTTTTT.

Only a few counts were recorded for this clonotype. The V gene is TRBV6-2 or TRBV6-3, the J gene TRBJ2-1; no clear D. Germline loops: CDR1 MNHEY, CDR2 SVGEGT. Trimming cost V 6 bases and J 8 bases, with 17 bases left between them. There are 14 residues in the CDR3. CDR3 nucleotides: TGTGCCAGCAGCTACCTCGATATTCCCCATGAGCAGTTCTTC. Protein sequence: CASSYLDIPHEQFF.

At least ten counts were recorded for this clonotype. V and J are TRBV7-8 and TRBJ1-5; no definite D call. Germline V gene data show CDR1 as SGHVS and CDR2 as FQNEAQ. Trimming left V 1 base short and J 1 base short, with 8 bases between. This CDR3 has 15 amino acids. The CDR3: CASSLVEGSNQPQHF. In DNA, the CDR3 is TGTGCCAGCAGCTTAGTGGAAGGGAGCAATCAGCCCCAGCATTTT.

This clonotype came up a few times. V usage is TRBV10-3 and J usage is TRBJ2-6; maybe TRBD2 (5 bases). Trimming left V 1 base short and J 0 bases short, with 19 bases between. The CDR3 extends over 20 amino acids. CDR1 ENHRY and CDR2 SYGVKD come from the germline V gene. The CDR3 nucleotides are TGTGCCATCAGTGAGTGGGATTCTGGAGCGGAGACCTCTGGGGCCAACGTCCTGACTTTC. The encoded protein is CAISEWDSGAETSGANVLTF.

This clonotype was seen more than once but under ten times. The CDR3 protein is CASRPIAGGPVRLGTDTQYF. CDR3 bases: TGTGCCAGCAGACCTATAGCGGGGGGGCCGGTCCGGCTTGGCACAGATACGCAGTATTTT. The chain combines TRBV7-4 with TRBJ2-3, with TRBD2 identical over 11 bases. V was clipped by 6 bases and J by 1 base; unmatched bases: 18. Per germline, CDR1 SGHVT and CDR2 SQSDAQ. This CDR3 spans 20 amino acids.

The gene calls are TRBV12-3 or TRBV12-4 and TRBJ2-2; 8 bases fit TRBD2. CDR3 size: 16 residues. Trimming took 8 bases from V and 5 from J; bases not matched to a gene: 13. The CDR3 reads CASRSSGLAWTGELFF. CDR3 nucleotide sequence: TGTGCCAGCCGTTCTTCTGGACTAGCATGGACCGGGGAGCTGTTTTTT.

This clonotype was detected ten times or more. The CDR3 DNA is TGTGCCAGCAGCCTGACAGTTTCGAACACCGGGGAGCTGTTTTTT. This codes for CASSLTVSNTGELFF. This chain joins TRBV7-8 and TRBJ2-2, with D possibly matching TRBD1 (5 bases). Trimming shortened V by 5 bases and J by 0 bases, and 10 bases separated the two germline ends. CDR1 SGHVS and CDR2 FQNEAQ come from the germline V gene. CDR3 length: 15 residues.

The genes are TRBV12-5 and TRBJ2-1; D is unclear. Trimming removed 0 bases at V and 5 bases at J, with 8 bases between. The CDR3 is 14 residues long. Looked up from germline, CDR1 is LGHNT and CDR2 is FRNRAP. As DNA, the CDR3 is TGTGCTAGTGGTTTGGTAGAGCAGAACAATGAGCAGTTCTTC. As protein: CASGLVEQNNEQFF.

This clonotype was seen only a few times. The chain has TRBV19 and TRBJ1-4; D gene unclear. V was cut by 3 bases and J by 7 bases, with 12 bases left in between. The CDR3 covers 14 residues. Germline V gene data show CDR1 as LNHDA and CDR2 as SQIVND (reference sequence). The CDR3 spells CASSIHLRGEKLFF. Here the CDR3 DNA reads TGTGCCAGTAGTATCCATCTGAGAGGTGAAAAACTGTTTTTT.

The V and J genes are TRBV18 and TRBJ2-3, with TRBD1 matching over 9 bases. The CDR3 is made up of 16 amino acids. V lost 3 bases, J lost 4 bases, and 8 bases stayed unmatched. CDR1 KGHSH and CDR2 LQKENI come from the germline V gene. The DNA of the CDR3 is TGTGCCAGCTCACCGTGGGACAGGGCCCCGTCAGATACGCAGTATTTT. It specifies CASSPWDRAPSDTQYF.

In this sample, this clonotype turned up a few times. The gene calls are TRBV25-1 and TRBJ2-2, with 11 bases lining up with TRBD2. The V gene's germline CDR1 is MGHDK and CDR2 SYGVNS. V was clipped by 5 bases and J by 1 base; unmatched bases: 12. There are 19 residues in the CDR3. In DNA form, the CDR3 reads TGTGCCAGCAGTCCCCTCGGTAGCGGGGGGGCCGAGAACACCGGGGAGCTGTTTTTT. Encoded protein: CASSPLGSGGAENTGELFF.

The J gene is TRBJ1-5, the V gene TRBV2; possibly TRBD1 for D (6 bases). CDR1 is SNHLY and CDR2 is FYNNEI in the germline V gene. CDR3 length equals 13 residues. With 6 bases removed from V and 3 bases from J, the gap between germline ends came to 9 bases. CDR3 protein: CASSGDINQPQHF. CDR3 bases: TGTGCCAGCAGCGGGGACATCAATCAGCCCCAGCATTTT. The full variable domain, completed using reference TRBV2 and TRBJ1-5, is EPEVTQTPSHQVTQMGQEVILRCVPISNHLYFYWYRQILGQKVEFLVSFYNNEISEKSEIFDDQFSVERPDGSNFTLKIRSTKLEDSAMYFCASSGDINQPQHFGDGTRLSIL.

This chain uses TRBV20-1 with TRBJ1-6, with no clear D. Germline CDR1 DFQATT, CDR2 SNEGSKA (reference sequence). V was cut by 0 bases and J by 9 bases, with 12 bases left in between. The CDR3 is 14 residues long. The CDR3 region is CSARDARRGSPLHF. DNA for the CDR3: TGCAGTGCTAGAGATGCCCGGCGGGGTTCACCCCTCCACTTT.

The chain joins TRBV6-5 to TRBJ2-1; D not certain. The CDR3 has 13 residues. V shed 0 bases and J shed 8 bases, with 8 bases lying between them. CDR1 and CDR2 from the germline V gene are MNHEY and SVGAGI. DNA for the CDR3: TGTGCCAGCAGTTACTCATCAGTCCATGAGCAGTTCTTC. Its protein product is CASSYSSVHEQFF.

The CDR3 nucleotides read TGTGCCAGCACTGCCGGGGGCGGGGGTATATACAATGAGCAGTTCTTC. Translating it yields CASTAGGGGIYNEQFF. The chain is built from TRBV11-2 and TRBJ2-1; D is possibly TRBD2 (7 bases). The germline V and J ends were trimmed by 7 bases and 4 bases, with 20 bases remaining between them. This CDR3 comprises 16 residues. Germline V gene data show CDR1 as SGHAT and CDR2 as FQNNGV.